This TCR beta chain was retrieved from a study of preoperative IRX-2 immunotherapy in early breast cancer. Clones were read by immunoSEQ multiplex PCR, and TCRdb kept only the in-frame ones, dropping some. The sample shows some 35,000 clones, 65% to 90% of them seen only once. The length of the CDR3 is 16 residues. J lost 8 bases, V lost 5 bases, and 13 bases had no gene match. The germline V gene encodes CDR1 WNHNN and CDR2 SYGVQD (reference sequence). Treatment indicated: preoperative locoregional IRX-2 cytokine immunotherapy. Preoperative locoregional IRX-2 cytokine immunotherapy was tested in the phase Ib source study.

V usage is TRBV10-1 and J usage is TRBJ2-1, with 9 bases fitting TRBD2. Specimen: lymph node tissue, collected after IRX-2 immunotherapy. The sequence was obtained from a human donor with breast cancer. The CDR3 DNA reads TGCGCCAGCAGTTCAACGCGGGGGGGTGGTCGGCATGAGCAGTTCTTC. It translates to CASSSTRGGGRHEQFF.